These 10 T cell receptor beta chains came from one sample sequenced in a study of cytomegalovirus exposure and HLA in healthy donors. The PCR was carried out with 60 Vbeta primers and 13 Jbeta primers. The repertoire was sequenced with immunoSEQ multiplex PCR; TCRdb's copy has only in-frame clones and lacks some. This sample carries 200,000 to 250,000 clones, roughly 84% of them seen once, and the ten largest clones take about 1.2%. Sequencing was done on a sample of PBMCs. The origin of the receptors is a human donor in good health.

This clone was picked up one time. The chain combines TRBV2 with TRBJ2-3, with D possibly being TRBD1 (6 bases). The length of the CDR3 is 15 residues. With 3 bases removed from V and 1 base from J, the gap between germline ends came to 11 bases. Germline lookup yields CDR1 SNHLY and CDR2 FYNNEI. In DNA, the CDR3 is TGTGCCAGCAGTGAGGGCCCAGGGGGCACAGATACGCAGTATTTT. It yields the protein CASSEGPGGTDTQYF.

CDR3 DNA: TGTGCCAGCAGCGTAGCAGGGTCCCCTTACAATGAGCAGTTCTTC. As protein: CASSVAGSPYNEQFF. J is TRBJ2-1 and V is TRBV9, with D perhaps TRBD1 (5 bases). CDR1 and CDR2 from the germline V gene are SGDLS and YYNGEE. The ends were cut back, 0 bases at V and 4 bases at J, with 11 bases in the middle. CDR3 length: 15 amino acids.

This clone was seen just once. CDR3 amino acids: CASSSRTKEGDTQYF. The CDR3, as DNA: TGTGCCAGCAGTTCTCGGACTAAGGAGGGGGATACGCAGTATTTT. V usage is TRBV27 and J usage is TRBJ2-3, with a weak D call TRBD2 (6 bases). V was cut by 4 bases and J by 6 bases, with 17 bases left in between. There are 15 residues in the CDR3. Germline V lookup: CDR1 MNHEY, CDR2 SMNVEV (reference sequence).

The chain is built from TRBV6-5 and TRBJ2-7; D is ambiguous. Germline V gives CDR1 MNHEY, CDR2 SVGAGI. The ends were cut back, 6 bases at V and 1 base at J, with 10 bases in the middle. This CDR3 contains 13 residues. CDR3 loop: CASSLTESYEQYF. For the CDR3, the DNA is TGTGCCAGCAGCTTGACGGAGTCCTACGAGCAGTACTTC.

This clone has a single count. The chain's CDR3 is CASSEATDTQYF. The CDR3 nucleotides read TGTGCCAGCAGTGAAGCCACAGATACGCAGTATTTT. The chain links TRBV6-5 to TRBJ2-3; D is ambiguous. Trimming removed 5 bases at V and 2 bases at J, with 5 bases between. In germline, CDR1 is MNHEY, CDR2 SVGAGI. The CDR3 runs to 12 residues.

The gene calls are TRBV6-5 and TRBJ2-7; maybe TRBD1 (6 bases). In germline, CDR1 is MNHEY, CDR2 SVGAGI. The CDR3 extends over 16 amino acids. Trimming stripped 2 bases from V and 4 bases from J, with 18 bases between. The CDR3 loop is CASSYTYRDIGYEQYF. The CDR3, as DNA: TGTGCCAGCAGTTACACGTACCGGGACATCGGATACGAGCAGTACTTC.

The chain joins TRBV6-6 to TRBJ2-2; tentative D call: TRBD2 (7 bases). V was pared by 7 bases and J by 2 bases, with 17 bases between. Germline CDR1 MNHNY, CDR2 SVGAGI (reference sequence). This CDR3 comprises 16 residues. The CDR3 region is CASNYGGTLNTGELFF. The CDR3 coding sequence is TGTGCCAGCAACTACGGGGGGACACTAAACACCGGGGAGCTGTTTTTT.

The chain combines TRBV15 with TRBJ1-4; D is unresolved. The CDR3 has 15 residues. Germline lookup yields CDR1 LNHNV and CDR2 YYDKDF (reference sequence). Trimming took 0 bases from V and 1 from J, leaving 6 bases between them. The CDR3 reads CATSRDSRTNEKLFF. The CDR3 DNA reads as TGTGCCACCAGCAGAGATAGTAGAACTAATGAAAAACTGTTTTTT. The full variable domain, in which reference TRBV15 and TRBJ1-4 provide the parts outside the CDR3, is DAMVIQNPRYQVTQFGKPVTLSCSQTLNHNVMYWYQQKSSQAPKLLFHYYDKDFNNEADTPDNFQSRRPNTSFCFLDIRSPGLGDTAMYLCATSRDSRTNEKLFFGSGTQLSVL.

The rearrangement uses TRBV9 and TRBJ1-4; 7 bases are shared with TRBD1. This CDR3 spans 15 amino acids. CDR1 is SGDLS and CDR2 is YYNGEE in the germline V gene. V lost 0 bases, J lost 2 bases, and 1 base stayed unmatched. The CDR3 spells CASSVEGATNEKLFF. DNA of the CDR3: TGTGCCAGCAGCGTAGAGGGGGCCACTAATGAAAAACTGTTTTTT. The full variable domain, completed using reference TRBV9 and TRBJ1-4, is DSGVTQTPKHLITATGQRVTLRCSPRSGDLSVYWYQQSLDQGLQFLIQYYNGEERAKGNILERFSAQQFPDLHSELNLSSLELGDSALYFCASSVEGATNEKLFFGSGTQLSVL.

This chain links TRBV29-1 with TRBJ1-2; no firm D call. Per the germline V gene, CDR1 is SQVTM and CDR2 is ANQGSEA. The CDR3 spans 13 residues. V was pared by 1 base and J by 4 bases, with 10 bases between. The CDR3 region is CSVEARLGYGYTF. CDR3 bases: TGCAGCGTTGAAGCCCGTCTCGGCTATGGCTACACCTTC.